The sequence of this T cell receptor beta chain was determined in a study of T cells in Graves' hyperthyroidism and ophthalmopathy. Study findings and constraints: Blood shared most expanded thyroid clonotypes above 0.001. The model anticipated ophthalmopathy a median around six months pre-onset.

Thyroid ultrasound and orbital computed tomography, with clinical symptoms and serum thyroxine and TRAb, informed diagnoses. Authors of the study amplified TCR beta CDR3 regions from RNA transcripts. A first-round RT-PCR of the TCR CDR3 used the HTBI primer set. TCRdb used MiXCR to reprocess the multiplex PCR reads, holding one entry per CDR3 protein. There are roughly 570,000 distinct CDR3 sequences in the sample; more than 45% occur only once, and around 20% lies in the top ten. This clonotype was seen repeatedly, ten times or more. Its antigen is not identified. V was pared by 5 bases and J by 7 bases, with 35 bases between. This CDR3 region has 21 residues. Germline values: CDR1 MGHDK, CDR2 SYGVNS.

V and J are TRBV25-1 and TRBJ2-2, with D perhaps TRBD2 (7 bases). This receptor was obtained from an adult woman with Graves' disease, either hyperthyroidism or ophthalmopathy (not recorded which). Sequencing input: peripheral blood or thyroid tissue (not recorded which). CDR3 residues: CASSLEKRTGSPSGRYGELFF. The CDR3 DNA reads TGTGCCAGCAGTCTGGAAAAGCGTACAGGGTCGCCTAGCGGCCGGTACGGGGAGCTGTTTTTT.